This is a list of T cell receptor beta chains from one sample in a study of CD8 T cells in Susac syndrome. TCRdb re-called the immunoSEQ multiplex PCR reads with MiXCR, one entry per CDR3 protein. Of about 180,000 distinct CDR3 sequences in the sample, 90% to 95% were seen once. The sample consisted of CD8+ T cells from PBMCs. The receptors shown here come from a human donor with multiple sclerosis. Each CDR3 is given with its conserved first and last residue. D genes are given only for firm matches. Clone size appears in some rows only: once, few, many, or a class for an expanded clone.

TRBD2	TRBJ2-1	-	TRBV29-1	TGCAGCGTTGGGACTAGCGGGAGCCTCCATGAGCAGTTCTTC	CSVGTSGSLHEQFF
-	TRBJ1-1	once	TRBV19	TGTGCCAGTAGTATAGATCTTACGGGGCCCACTGAAGCTTTCTTT	CASSIDLTGPTEAFF
TRBD2	TRBJ2-7	-	TRBV12-3/TRBV12-4	TGTGCCAGCAGTGGGGGTGCGGGGGGCATATACGAGCAGTACTTC	CASSGGAGGIYEQYF
-	TRBJ2-2	-	TRBV9	TGTGCCAGCAGCTCCCGGGACTCCACCGGGGAGCTGTTTTTT	CASSSRDSTGELFF
TRBD2	TRBJ2-1	-	TRBV3-1	TGTGCCTGCGGGACTAGCGGGACGGGCAATGAGCAGTTCTTC	CACGTSGTGNEQFF
-	TRBJ2-6	-	TRBV4-2	TGTGCCAGCAGCCAAGAAACGGGCTCTGGGGCCAACGTCCTGACTTTC	CASSQETGSGANVLTF
-	TRBJ2-5	-	TRBV27	TGTGCCAGCAGTTTATTTTACAGGGAGACCCAGTACTTC	CASSLFYRETQYF
-	TRBJ2-7	-	TRBV12-3/TRBV12-4	TGTGCCAGCAGTTTCGGGACGGAGTCCTACGAGCAGTACTTC	CASSFGTESYEQYF
TRBD1	TRBJ1-1	once	TRBV25-1	TGTGCCAGCAGTGGGCAGGGGGTTTTCACTGAAGCTTTCTTT	CASSGQGVFTEAFF
TRBD1	TRBJ2-7	-	TRBV13	TGTGCCAGCAGCTCCGTGGGACAGGGGTTAGGCGAGCAGTACTTC	CASSSVGQGLGEQYF
TRBD2	TRBJ2-3	-	TRBV18	TGTGCCAGCACCCTGTCGGCGGGAGTCTCAGATACGCAGTATTTT	CASTLSAGVSDTQYF
-	TRBJ1-2	-	TRBV24-1	TGTGCCACCAGTGATGTGTACAAGAACTATGGCTACACCTTC	CATSDVYKNYGYTF
-	TRBJ2-3	-	TRBV29-1	TGCAGCGTTGATGGTGATACGCAGTATTTT	CSVDGDTQYF
-	TRBJ1-1	-	TRBV19	TGTGCCAGTAGTTTATTCACGAACACTGAAGCTTTCTTT	CASSLFTNTEAFF
-	TRBJ2-5	-	TRBV5-1	TGCGCCAGCAGCCCACGGAGGAGTGAAGAGACCCAGTACTTC	CASSPRRSEETQYF
-	TRBJ2-7	once	TRBV29-1	TGCAGCGTTGGTTTGGGAGAACCAGAGCAGTACTTC	CSVGLGEPEQYF
-	TRBJ2-4	-	TRBV28	TGTGCCAGCAGCTTGTTCGTGGGCGCCCAGTACTTC	CASSLFVGAQYF
-	TRBJ2-7	-	TRBV7-9	TGTGCCAGCAGCCACGGACAGAGGTACGAGCAGTACTTC	CASSHGQRYEQYF
-	TRBJ2-1	-	TRBV3-1	TGTGCCAGCAGCCACCATCGCCAGGGCCATGAGCAGTTCTTC	CASSHHRQGHEQFF
-	TRBJ2-3	-	TRBV20-1	TGCAGTGCTAGAGATCCGGCTAGAAGCACAGATACGCAGTATTTT	CSARDPARSTDTQYF
-	TRBJ1-1	-	TRBV5-6	TGTGCCAGCGGATTCTTGGTCAACACTGAAGCTTTCTTT	CASGFLVNTEAFF
-	TRBJ2-7	-	TRBV29-1	TGCAGCGTCCCCGACGGCACCTACGAGCAGTACTTC	CSVPDGTYEQYF
-	TRBJ2-1	-	TRBV25-1	TGTGCCAGCGGGGCGACAGGCTACAATGAGCAGTTCTTC	CASGATGYNEQFF
-	TRBJ2-1	-	TRBV15	TGTGCCACCAGCAGGGACAATGAGCAGTTCTTC	CATSRDNEQFF
TRBD2	TRBJ2-2	once	TRBV9	TGTGCCAGCAGCGGACCGCTAGCGGGAGTAGGGACCGGGGAGCTGTTTTTT	CASSGPLAGVGTGELFF
-	TRBJ2-1	-	TRBV27	TGTGCCAGCAGACTTGTAATACAAGGGGGTGAGCAGTTCTTC	CASRLVIQGGEQFF
-	TRBJ1-1	-	TRBV20-1	TGCAGTGCTTCGGGACAAGGCCCCTCGTCGACTGAAGCTTTCTTT	CSASGQGPSSTEAFF
-	TRBJ1-1	-	TRBV9	TGTGCCAGCAGCGTGGGACATCTCGGTGGCACTGAAGCTTTCTTT	CASSVGHLGGTEAFF
-	TRBJ2-1	-	TRBV12-3/TRBV12-4	TGTGCCAGCAGTTTAGGGAGCGGAACCTACAATGAGCAGTTCTTC	CASSLGSGTYNEQFF
-	TRBJ2-7	-	TRBV28	TGTGCCAGCAGTTTGGGAGTCGAGCAGTACTTC	CASSLGVEQYF
TRBD1	TRBJ2-7	-	TRBV10-3	TGTGCCATCAGTGAGTTCGGGGCCGCGACAGGGGTCGAGCAGTACTTC	CAISEFGAATGVEQYF
-	TRBJ2-1	-	TRBV20-1	TGCAGTGGGGGGGAAGCAGACCGTCCCTACAATGAGCAGTTCTTC	CSGGEADRPYNEQFF
-	TRBJ2-2	-	TRBV20-1	TGCAGTGCTAGATCGGGGCTGACCGGGGAGCTGTTTTTT	CSARSGLTGELFF
TRBD1	TRBJ1-1	-	TRBV16	TGTGCCAGCAGCCAATCTCAAGGACAGGGTGAAGCTTTCTTT	CASSQSQGQGEAFF
TRBD2	TRBJ2-7	-	TRBV29-1	TGCAGCGTCGTACCGCTAGCGGCCCCCGGCGAGCAGTACTTC	CSVVPLAAPGEQYF
-	TRBJ2-7	-	TRBV5-1	TGCGCCAGCAGCCACCTTACAGGTCTGAGCTCCTACGAGCAGTACTTC	CASSHLTGLSSYEQYF
TRBD2	TRBJ2-7	-	TRBV27	TGTGCCAGCAGACCTGGACTAGCGGATTTCTACGAGCAGTACTTC	CASRPGLADFYEQYF
-	TRBJ2-7	once	TRBV2	TGTGCCAGCAGTATGGGCGAGCAGTACTTC	CASSMGEQYF
TRBD2	TRBJ2-7	-	TRBV29-1	TGCAGCGTTGAGGACCGACTAGCGGGACCGAGCTACGAGCAGTACTTC	CSVEDRLAGPSYEQYF
-	TRBJ2-6	-	TRBV27	TGTGCCAGCAGCCCCCTCCGAGGGCCTGGGGCCAACGTCCTGACTTTC	CASSPLRGPGANVLTF
TRBD1	TRBJ2-7	few	TRBV7-9	TGTGCCAGCAGCCCCGGGGACAGGGGTTACGAGCAGTACTTC	CASSPGDRGYEQYF
-	TRBJ2-7	-	TRBV12-5	TGTGCTAGTCAGGGCAGTTACGAGCAGTACTTC	CASQGSYEQYF
TRBD2	TRBJ2-3	-	TRBV9	TGTGCCAGCAGCGGACTCGGCGGGAGTGCGGCAGATACGCAGTATTTT	CASSGLGGSAADTQYF
-	TRBJ2-7	-	TRBV20-1	TGCAGTGCTAGAGATCGAGGGACATCCGTCACCTACGAGCAGTACTTC	CSARDRGTSVTYEQYF
-	TRBJ2-5	once	TRBV4-2	TGTGCCAGCAGCCAAGATCACCTCCTAGCGCATGAGACCCAGTACTTC	CASSQDHLLAHETQYF
-	TRBJ2-7	-	TRBV7-9	TGTGCCAGCAGCTACGATTCCGGATACGAGCAGTACTTC	CASSYDSGYEQYF
-	TRBJ1-1	-	TRBV3-1	TGTGCCAGCAGCCGCTCCCTGGGGATGAACACTGAAGCTTTCTTT	CASSRSLGMNTEAFF
-	TRBJ2-2	few	TRBV2	TGTGCCAGCTCGGTCGGCGGGGAGCTGTTTTTT	CASSVGGELFF
-	TRBJ2-7	-	TRBV7-9	TGTGCCAGCAGCCGGGGGCACGAGCAGTACTTC	CASSRGHEQYF
-	TRBJ1-4	-	TRBV29-1	TGCAGCGTTGATTTAGCCTTGGCTAATGAAAAACTGTTTTTT	CSVDLALANEKLFF
TRBD1	TRBJ1-6	-	TRBV11-2	TGTGCCAGCAGCCAGGGACAGGGACTTTCACCCCTCCACTTT	CASSQGQGLSPLHF
-	TRBJ1-2	-	TRBV5-4	TGTGCCAGTCGGCGAGGGGAGTCGACTAACTATGGCTACACCTTC	CASRRGESTNYGYTF
-	TRBJ1-5	few	TRBV30	TGTGCCTGGAGTGTAGGGGAGAATCAGCCCCAGCATTTT	CAWSVGENQPQHF
-	TRBJ1-4	-	TRBV3-1	TGTGCCAGCAGCCAAGGAGGGACCATGGAAAAACTGTTTTTT	CASSQGGTMEKLFF
-	TRBJ2-7	-	TRBV5-6	TGTGCCAGCAGCTTGGGGCTAGGGGCCTACGAGCAGTACTTC	CASSLGLGAYEQYF
-	TRBJ2-3	-	TRBV3-1	TGTGCCAGCAGCCCCTTTGGGGGAGCCCCAGATACGCAGTATTTT	CASSPFGGAPDTQYF
-	TRBJ1-5	-	TRBV27	TGTGCCAGCAGTTTATGGTCGGCGAGCAATCAGCCCCAGCATTTT	CASSLWSASNQPQHF
-	TRBJ2-3	-	TRBV20-1	TGCAGTGCTTGTGAGACTAGTAGGGCAGATACGCAGTATTTT	CSACETSRADTQYF
TRBD1	TRBJ1-2	-	TRBV18	TGTGCCAGCTCACCGCTCGTGGACAGGAGCTATGGCTACACCTTC	CASSPLVDRSYGYTF
-	TRBJ2-7	-	TRBV6-5	TGTGCCAGCGGCCCGGTGTACGAGCAGTACTTC	CASGPVYEQYF